The 14 T cell receptor beta chains reported below all come from one sample, sequenced in a study of spatial heterogeneity in lung cancer. These receptors have no known antigen. The time point was: sample taken at primary tumor resection. Study-wide results and caveats: It was found that expanded intratumoral alpha and beta TCR counts tracked tumor mutation counts.

TCRdb reprocessed the 5' RACE reads via MiXCR and lists one record per CDR3 protein. The sample has over 1,400 distinct CDR3 sequences, approximately 24% seen once. The sample consisted of lung tumor tissue, taken at surgery. The source of these receptors is a female donor with early-stage non-small cell lung cancer.

By frequency in the sample, this clonotype is large. The V gene is TRBV27, the J gene TRBJ1-6; D gene unclear. Trimming cost V 3 bases and J 8 bases, with 8 bases left between them. Germline V gene lookup returns CDR1 MNHEY and CDR2 SMNVEV (reference sequence). This CDR3 has 13 amino acids. The CDR3 reads CASSFGEDSPLHF. As DNA, the CDR3 is TGTGCCAGCAGTTTCGGGGAAGATTCACCCCTCCACTTT.

By frequency in the sample, this clonotype is large. The chain employs TRBV7-9 and TRBJ1-1, with unresolved D. The germline CDR1 and CDR2 sequences are SEHNR and FQNEAQ (reference sequence). Trimming shortened V by 5 bases and J by 2 bases, and 12 bases separated the two germline ends. The CDR3 loop spans 14 amino acids. CDR3 residues: CASSRAVANTEAFF. The CDR3 nucleotides read TGTGCCAGCAGCCGCGCGGTAGCAAACACTGAAGCTTTCTTT.

The rearrangement uses TRBV14 and TRBJ1-4; 7 nucleotides agree with TRBD1. The ends lost 5 bases at V and 8 bases at J; junction bases unmatched: 8. The CDR3 extends over 14 amino acids. Germline CDR1 is SGHDN and CDR2 is FVKESK. The CDR3 nucleotides are TGTGCCAGCAGCGCGACAGGGTTCGGCGAAAAACTGTTTTTT. Translated: CASSATGFGEKLFF.

This chain links TRBV20-1 with TRBJ1-6; D is perhaps TRBD1 (6 bases). With 5 bases removed from V and 6 bases from J, the gap between germline ends came to 11 bases. CDR3 length: 13 residues. CDR1 DFQATT and CDR2 SNEGSKA come from the germline V gene (reference sequence). For the CDR3, the DNA is TGCAGTGCTCCCGGGACACTTAATTCACCCCTCCACTTT. Its protein is CSAPGTLNSPLHF.

Relative to its sample, this clonotype is medium-sized. The chain recombines TRBV29-1 with TRBJ2-1; 9 nucleotides align to TRBD1. The germline gives CDR1 SQVTM, CDR2 ANQGSEA. V lost 5 bases to trimming and J lost 7 bases; unmatched junction nucleotides: 9. This CDR3 spans 14 amino acids. CDR3 loop: CSVTRWTGENEQFF. In DNA, the CDR3 is TGCAGCGTTACCCGTTGGACAGGGGAGAATGAGCAGTTCTTC.

This rearrangement joins TRBV11-2 to TRBJ1-3; D may be TRBD1 (5 bases). V was cut by 1 base and J by 0 bases, with 10 bases left in between. This CDR3 is 16 amino acids long. Germline-derived CDR1 and CDR2 are SGHAT and FQNNGV. CDR3 nucleotide sequence: TGTGCCAGCAGCTTAGTCTTCGGGGCCTCTGGAAACACCATATATTTT. Protein sequence: CASSLVFGASGNTIYF.

In this sample, this clonotype is medium-sized. The chain couples TRBV10-3 to TRBJ2-2; weak D call: TRBD1 (5 bases). V was cut by 2 bases and J by 7 bases, with 11 bases left in between. The CDR3 sequence is 14 residues long. Per the germline V gene, CDR1 is ENHRY and CDR2 is SYGVKD. Here the CDR3 reads CAISERQGIGELFF. The DNA of the CDR3 is TGTGCCATCAGTGAGAGGCAGGGTATCGGGGAGCTGTTTTTT.

The genes are TRBV6-1 and TRBJ2-6, with D unresolved. Germline lookup yields CDR1 MNHNS and CDR2 SASEGT. CDR3 size: 15 residues. Between the trimmed V and J ends, which lost 4 bases and 2 bases, there was a span of 9 bases. CDR3: CASSAPFPGANVLTF. The CDR3, as DNA: TGTGCCAGCAGTGCGCCTTTTCCTGGGGCCAACGTCCTGACTTTC.

The gene calls are TRBV3-1 and TRBJ1-3; D perhaps matches TRBD1 (6 bases). The CDR3 totals 15 residues. V was trimmed by 1 base and J by 4 bases, leaving 11 bases between them. The V gene's germline CDR1 is LGHDT and CDR2 YNNKEL (reference sequence). The CDR3 nucleotides read TGTGCCAGCAGCCAAGCGGGGGCGCCGGGAAACACCATATATTTT. This sequence encodes CASSQAGAPGNTIYF.

This clonotype has a handful of counts. The chain uses TRBV7-9 and TRBJ2-1, with 7 positions matching TRBD1. The V segment lost 5 bases and the J segment 4 bases; nucleotides outside the gene matches: 5. The germline V gene encodes CDR1 SEHNR and CDR2 FQNEAQ (reference sequence). The CDR3 spans 14 residues. CDR3 DNA: TGTGCCAGCAGCCCAGGGGACAGTTACAATGAGCAGTTCTTC. It encodes CASSPGDSYNEQFF.

This clonotype was seen only a few times. The chain combines TRBV7-8 with TRBJ1-1; D remains ambiguous. V lost 4 bases, J lost 0 bases, and 6 bases lay in between. The CDR3 spans 13 residues. The V gene's germline CDR1 is SGHVS and CDR2 FQNEAQ. CDR3 protein: CASSSYMNTEAFF. The CDR3 coding sequence is TGTGCCAGCAGCTCCTATATGAACACTGAAGCTTTCTTT.

This clonotype was counted between two and nine times. The rearrangement joins TRBV13 to TRBJ2-3, with D tentatively TRBD1 (5 bases). The CDR3 loop spans 14 amino acids. Germline CDR1 PRHDT, CDR2 FYEKMQ (reference sequence). The V end was cut by 5 bases, the J end by 1 base, with 10 bases between. The CDR3 sequence is CASSPGHRTDTQYF. The DNA of the CDR3 is TGTGCCAGCAGCCCCGGACACCGCACAGATACGCAGTATTTT. Together with reference TRBV13 and TRBJ2-3, the CDR3 gives the full variable domain: AAGVIQSPRHLIKEKRETATLKCYPIPRHDTVYWYQQGPGQDPQFLISFYEKMQSDKGSIPDRFSAQQFSDYHSELNMSSLELGDSALYFCASSPGHRTDTQYFGPGTRLTVL.

This chain uses TRBV14 with TRBJ2-5; D might be TRBD1 (6 bases). Germline CDR1 and CDR2: SGHDN and FVKESK. This CDR3 is built from 17 residues. V was cut by 4 bases and J by 2 bases, with 20 bases left in between. This CDR3 reads CASSPYTGTYEQETQYF. Here the CDR3 DNA reads TGTGCCAGCAGCCCGTATACCGGGACATACGAGCAAGAGACCCAGTACTTC.

In this sample, this clonotype is medium-sized. The V gene is TRBV11-1, the J gene TRBJ2-1, with D possibly being TRBD2 (5 bases). The CDR3 covers 13 residues. Trimming removed 10 bases at V and 5 bases at J, with 15 bases between. The germline V gene has CDR1 SGHAT and CDR2 FQDESV (reference sequence). The CDR3 nucleotides are TGTGCCACCTCCGGGGAGTTGAACAATGAGCAGTTCTTC. It yields the protein CATSGELNNEQFF.